Following are 22 T cell receptor beta chains from one sample sequenced in a study of monozygotic twins with cystic fibrosis. TCRdb's table, derived via immunoSEQ multiplex PCR, lists solely in-frame clones and lacks some. Altogether tens of thousands of clones are present, roughly 84% being singletons, with the ten largest covering 1.5% to 2%. Sequencing input: blood. The receptors were sampled from a girl aged 2 to 9 with cystic fibrosis.

This clone was recorded a few times. The chain carries TRBV9 and TRBJ2-7; D gene uncertain. The length of the CDR3 is 17 residues. The germline V gene encodes CDR1 SGDLS and CDR2 YYNGEE. With 0 bases removed from V and 1 base from J, the gap between germline ends came to 17 bases. In nucleotides, the CDR3 is TGTGCCAGCAGCGTAGCTTCCGCGTTGCCTGGGTCCTACGAGCAGTACTTC. The encoded protein is CASSVASALPGSYEQYF.

This clone showed up just a few times. The gene calls are TRBV7-3 and TRBJ1-1, with a tentative D call TRBD1 (5 bases). The CDR3 is 14 amino acids. Germline assignment: CDR1 SGHTA and CDR2 FQGTGA. The V gene lost 2 bases and the J gene lost 4 bases, with 11 bases spanning the gap. CDR3 amino acids: CASSLGRQSTEAFF. The CDR3 DNA reads as TGTGCCAGCAGCTTAGGAAGACAGAGCACTGAAGCTTTCTTT.

The rearrangement joins TRBV9 to TRBJ2-7, with D uncertain. There are 13 residues in the CDR3. V lost 4 bases and J lost 1, with 9 bases in between. Germline V gene sequence: CDR1 SGDLS, CDR2 YYNGEE. The CDR3 loop reads CASSPDPSYEQYF. The CDR3 DNA follows: TGTGCCAGCAGCCCAGACCCGTCCTACGAGCAGTACTTC.

The CDR3 is CASSLRTGWDEQYF. In DNA form, the CDR3 reads TGTGCCAGCAGCTTACGGACAGGGTGGGACGAGCAGTACTTC. V is TRBV5-8 and J is TRBJ2-7; 8 bases are shared with TRBD1. The CDR3 is made up of 14 amino acids. Germline CDR1 is SGHTS and CDR2 is YDEGEE. Germline trimming cut 2 bases from V and 5 bases from J; bases unmatched to any gene: 6.

This chain joins TRBV5-1 and TRBJ1-1; TRBD1 matches 8 bases. Germline CDR1 is SGHRS and CDR2 is YFSETQ. V shed 4 bases and J 5 bases; nucleotides not matched to a gene: 13. The CDR3 extends over 16 amino acids. CDR3 bases: TGCGCCAGCAGCCAACTCACAGGGGGAGTCAATACTGAAGCTTTCTTT. Its protein product is CASSQLTGGVNTEAFF. The variable domain in full, with the rest retrieved from reference TRBV5-1 and TRBJ1-1, is KAGVTQTPRYLIKTRGQQVTLSCSPISGHRSVSWYQQTPGQGLQFLFEYFSETQRNKGNFPGRFSGRQFSNSRSEMNVSTLELGDSALYLCASSQLTGGVNTEAFFGQGTRLTVV.

V gene TRBV14 combines with J gene TRBJ2-7; maybe TRBD2 (6 bases). Germline V gives CDR1 SGHDN, CDR2 FVKESK. V was clipped by 4 bases and J by 2 bases, with 12 bases between them. The CDR3 contains 14 residues. This CDR3 reads CASSRPGLTYEQYF. DNA of the CDR3: TGTGCCAGCAGCCGCCCGGGACTTACCTACGAGCAGTACTTC.

This rearrangement joins TRBV6-1 to TRBJ2-7; 9 nucleotides line up with TRBD1. The ends lost 1 base at V and 3 bases at J; junction bases unmatched: 1. The CDR3 sequence is 14 residues long. In germline, CDR1 is MNHNS, CDR2 SASEGT. The CDR3, as DNA: TGTGCCAGCAGTGAAGGGACAGGGGACTACGAGCAGTACTTC. Translated, it gives CASSEGTGDYEQYF.

The CDR3 DNA is TGCGCCAGCAGCCAAGGGAGGTTCGGAAATGGAGGCTACACCTTC. Translated, it gives CASSQGRFGNGGYTF. The J gene is TRBJ1-2, the V gene TRBV4-1; D gene unclear. The CDR3 has 15 residues. Between the trimmed V and J ends, which lost 1 base and 8 bases, there was a span of 17 bases. The germline gives CDR1 MGHRA, CDR2 YSYEKL.

V gene TRBV18 combines with J gene TRBJ2-1; 9 bases are shared with TRBD2. The CDR3 has 14 amino acids. Germline CDR1 is KGHSH and CDR2 is LQKENI. Trimming at V came to 0 bases and at J to 8 bases, leaving 2 bases not matched to a gene. CDR3 region: CASSPPGLAYEQFF. DNA of the CDR3: TGTGCCAGCTCACCACCGGGACTAGCTTATGAGCAGTTCTTC.

The genes are TRBV29-1 and TRBJ1-2; TRBD1 matches 7 bases. The trim removed 7 bases at V and 7 bases at J, leaving 12 bases unmatched. Germline V gene lookup returns CDR1 SQVTM and CDR2 ANQGSEA. The CDR3 runs 13 residues. The CDR3 loop reads CSAVKEGAGGYTF. In DNA, the CDR3 is TGCAGCGCCGTAAAAGAGGGGGCAGGTGGCTACACCTTC.

The rearrangement uses TRBV5-1 and TRBJ2-7; TRBD1 agrees at 7 bases. Germline CDR1 is SGHRS and CDR2 is YFSETQ. This CDR3 is built from 15 residues. V dropped 0 bases and J dropped 3; count of bases not matched to a gene: 6. This chain's CDR3 is CASSLVDRDLYEQYF. CDR3 DNA: TGCGCCAGCAGCTTGGTCGACAGGGACCTCTACGAGCAGTACTTC.

In DNA, the CDR3 is TGTGCCAGCAGCAAGCGGGGGGGCTTGACCGGGGAGCTGTTTTTT. It specifies CASSKRGGLTGELFF. The chain links TRBV2 to TRBJ2-2; 10 positions agree with TRBD2. The CDR3 runs 15 residues. The V gene end was trimmed by 6 bases and the J gene end by 5 bases; junction bases not matched to a gene: 6. The V gene's germline CDR1 is SNHLY and CDR2 FYNNEI. Variable domain in full (rest from reference TRBV2 and TRBJ2-2): EPEVTQTPSHQVTQMGQEVILRCVPISNHLYFYWYRQILGQKVEFLVSFYNNEISEKSEIFDDQFSVERPDGSNFTLKIRSTKLEDSAMYFCASSKRGGLTGELFFGEGSRLTVL.

The CDR3, as DNA: TGTGCCAGCAGCCAAATCCCGGTCCAACCGAACACAGATACGCAGTATTTT. It codes for CASSQIPVQPNTDTQYF. The chain carries TRBV4-2 and TRBJ2-3; D is undetermined. V lost 2 bases and J 2 bases, leaving 17 bases between the germline ends. From germline, CDR1 is LGHNA and CDR2 YNFKEQ. This CDR3 comprises 17 residues.

This chain joins TRBV25-1 and TRBJ2-3, with a weak D call TRBD2 (5 bases). The CDR3 has 16 amino acids. Germline V lookup: CDR1 MGHDK, CDR2 SYGVNS. The V and J ends lost 6 bases and 1 base respectively, with 17 bases between them. CDR3 amino acids: CASSAAGGWGTDTQYF. The CDR3 DNA sequence: TGTGCCAGCAGCGCCGCCGGAGGCTGGGGCACAGATACGCAGTATTTT.

The chain has TRBV7-2 and TRBJ1-6, with D hard to call. Germline assignment: CDR1 SGHTA and CDR2 FQGNSA. The CDR3 contains 15 residues. Trimming stripped 2 bases from V and 9 bases from J, with 14 bases between. The CDR3 region is CASSLSSGRTSPLHF. In DNA, the CDR3 is TGTGCCAGCAGCTTATCTTCGGGGAGGACTTCACCCCTCCACTTT.

The chain is built from TRBV18 and TRBJ2-7, with D hard to call. In germline, CDR1 is KGHSH, CDR2 LQKENI. The CDR3 is 14 residues long. Trimming removed 3 bases from V and 1 base from J, with 10 bases in between. The CDR3 sequence: CASSPLTQSYEQYF. DNA of the CDR3: TGTGCCAGCTCACCCTTGACCCAATCCTACGAGCAGTACTTC.

The chain has TRBV4-1 and TRBJ2-2; possible D gene TRBD2, 6 bases. V lost 1 base and J lost 7, with 10 bases in between. CDR3 length equals 14 residues. In germline, CDR1 is MGHRA, CDR2 YSYEKL. In DNA form, the CDR3 reads TGCGCCAGCAGCCAAGTGAGGGGAGGCGGGGAGCTGTTTTTT. Translation gives CASSQVRGGGELFF.

The chain couples TRBV9 to TRBJ2-5, with 15 bases that match TRBD2. Germline loops: CDR1 SGDLS, CDR2 YYNGEE. The V segment lost 4 bases and the J segment 5 bases; nucleotides outside the gene matches: 6. This CDR3 is built from 16 residues. For the CDR3, the DNA is TGTGCCAGCAGCTTGACCGGGACTAGCGGGGGGGAGACCCAGTACTTC. It is translated as CASSLTGTSGGETQYF. The full variable domain, with the rest looked up from reference TRBV9 and TRBJ2-5, is DSGVTQTPKHLITATGQRVTLRCSPRSGDLSVYWYQQSLDQGLQFLIQYYNGEERAKGNILERFSAQQFPDLHSELNLSSLELGDSALYFCASSLTGTSGGETQYFGPGTRLLVL.

This clone has more than one count but fewer than ten. This chain connects TRBV5-1 to TRBJ1-1, with D possibly TRBD1 on 6 matching bases. The CDR3 has 14 amino acids. Per the germline V gene, CDR1 is SGHRS and CDR2 is YFSETQ. V was cut by 1 base and J by 1 base, with 8 bases left in between. The CDR3 DNA reads as TGCGCCAGCAGCTTGAACAGGGCGAACACTGAAGCTTTCTTT. The encoded protein is CASSLNRANTEAFF.

The chain recombines TRBV15 with TRBJ1-2; 9 positions match TRBD1. This CDR3 region has 16 residues. Germline V gives CDR1 LNHNV, CDR2 YYDKDF (reference sequence). J was trimmed by 4 bases and V by 1 base; bases with no gene match: 7. The chain's CDR3 is CATSRVGTGSFYGYTF. The CDR3, as DNA: TGTGCCACCAGCAGAGTCGGGACAGGGTCCTTCTATGGCTACACCTTC.

This rearrangement joins TRBV6-1 to TRBJ2-7, with no clear D. The CDR3 contains 16 residues. Germline CDR1 and CDR2: MNHNS and SASEGT. The V and J ends lost 1 base and 5 bases respectively, with 18 bases between them. The CDR3 sequence is CASSEGYNLSPDEQYF. CDR3 coding DNA: TGTGCCAGCAGTGAAGGGTACAACCTTTCCCCTGACGAGCAGTACTTC.

The chain links TRBV4-2 to TRBJ2-5, with a weak D call TRBD1 (6 bases). The V gene's germline CDR1 is LGHNA and CDR2 YNFKEQ. With 0 bases removed from V and 7 bases from J, the gap between germline ends came to 9 bases. The CDR3 contains 13 residues. CDR3 loop: CASSQDWDTTQYF. For the CDR3, the DNA is TGTGCCAGCAGCCAAGATTGGGACACGACCCAGTACTTC.